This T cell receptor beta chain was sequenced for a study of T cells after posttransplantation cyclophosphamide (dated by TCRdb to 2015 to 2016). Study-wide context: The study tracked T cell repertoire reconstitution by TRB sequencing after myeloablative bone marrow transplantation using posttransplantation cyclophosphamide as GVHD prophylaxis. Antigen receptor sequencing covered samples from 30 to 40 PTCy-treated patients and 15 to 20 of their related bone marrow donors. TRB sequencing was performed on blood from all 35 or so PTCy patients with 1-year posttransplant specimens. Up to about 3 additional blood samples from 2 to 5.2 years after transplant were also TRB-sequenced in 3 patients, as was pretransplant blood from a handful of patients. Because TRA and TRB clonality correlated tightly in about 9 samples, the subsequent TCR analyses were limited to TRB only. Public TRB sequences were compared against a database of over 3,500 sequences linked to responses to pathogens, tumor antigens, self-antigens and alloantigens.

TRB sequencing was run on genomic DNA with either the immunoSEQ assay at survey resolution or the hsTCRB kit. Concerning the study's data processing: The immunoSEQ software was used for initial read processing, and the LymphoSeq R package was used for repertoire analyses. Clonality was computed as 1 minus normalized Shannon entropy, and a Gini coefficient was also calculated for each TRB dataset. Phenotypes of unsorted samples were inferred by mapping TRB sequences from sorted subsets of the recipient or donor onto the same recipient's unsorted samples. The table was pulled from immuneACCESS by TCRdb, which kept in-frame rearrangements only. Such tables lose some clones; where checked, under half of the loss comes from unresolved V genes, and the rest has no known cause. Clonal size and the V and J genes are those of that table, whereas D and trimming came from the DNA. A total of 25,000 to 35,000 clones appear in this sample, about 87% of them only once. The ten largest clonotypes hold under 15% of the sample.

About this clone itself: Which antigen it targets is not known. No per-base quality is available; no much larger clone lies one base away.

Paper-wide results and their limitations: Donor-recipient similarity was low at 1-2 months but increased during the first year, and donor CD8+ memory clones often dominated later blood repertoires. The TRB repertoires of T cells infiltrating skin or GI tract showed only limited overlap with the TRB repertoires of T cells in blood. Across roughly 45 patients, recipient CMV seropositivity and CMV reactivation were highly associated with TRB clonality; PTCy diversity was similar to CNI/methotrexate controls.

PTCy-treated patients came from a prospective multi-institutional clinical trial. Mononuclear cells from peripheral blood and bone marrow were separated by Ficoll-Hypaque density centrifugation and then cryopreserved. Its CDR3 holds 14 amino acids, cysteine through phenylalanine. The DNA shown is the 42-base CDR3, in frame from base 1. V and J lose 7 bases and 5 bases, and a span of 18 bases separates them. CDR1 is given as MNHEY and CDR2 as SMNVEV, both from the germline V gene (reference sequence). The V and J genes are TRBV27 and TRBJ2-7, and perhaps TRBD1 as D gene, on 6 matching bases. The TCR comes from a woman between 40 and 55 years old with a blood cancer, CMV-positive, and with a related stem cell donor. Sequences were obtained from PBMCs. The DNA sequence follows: TGTGCCAGCACCCCGTCGTTGGGGGCCCACGAGCAGTACTTC. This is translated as CASTPSLGAHEQYF.